The rows below give T cell receptor beta chains drawn from one sample of a study of graft-versus-host responses after intestinal transplantation. Sequencing was performed with immunoSEQ multiplex PCR; in TCRdb, only in-frame clones are kept and a portion is missing. The table has about 39,000 clones, 90% to 95% seen once. Antigens for these TCRs are unknown. Sample: unstimulated CD8+ T cells sorted from spleen or lymph node cells, taken before transplant. The receptors shown here come from a human donor who was the organ donor for an intestinal transplant. CDR3s include the opening cysteine and the closing phenylalanine or tryptophan. The D gene is left open where the match is weak. Size values are once, few and many counts, or a class for expanded clones, and some rows have none.

>once|TRBV18|TRBD1|TRBJ2-6
TGTGCCAGCTCACCCGGGACAGATTACTCCTCTGGGGCCAACGTCCTGACTTTC
CASSPGTDYSSGANVLTF
>.|TRBV4-3|TRBD2|TRBJ2-1
TGCGCCAGCAGCCAAGGTGGACTAGCGGGGGAAAATGAGCAGTTCTTC
CASSQGGLAGENEQFF
>.|TRBV9|.|TRBJ2-2
TGTGCCAGCAGCCCCTCGGTACTAGGGTTCGGTTGGGACACCGGGGAGCTGTTTTTT
CASSPSVLGFGWDTGELFF
>.|TRBV18|.|TRBJ2-7
TGTGCCAGCTCATACCTTAGAGGGGCCTACGAGCAGTACTTC
CASSYLRGAYEQYF
>once|TRBV30|.|TRBJ1-1
TGTGCCTGGAGTGTCCAAGGAGAATGGGCTTTCTTT
CAWSVQGEWAFF
>.|TRBV19|.|TRBJ2-1
TGTGCCAGTAGTATTGCGGGGGCGGAATACAATGAGCAGTTCTTC
CASSIAGAEYNEQFF
>.|TRBV6-6|TRBD1|TRBJ2-3
TGTGCCAGCAGCTACTACAGGGGTGATACGCAGTATTTT
CASSYYRGDTQYF
>.|TRBV6-5|.|TRBJ1-2
TGTGCCAGCAGTTACGACAAAGACTATGGCTACACCTTC
CASSYDKDYGYTF
>.|TRBV11-2|.|TRBJ1-1
TGTGCCAGCAGCTTAGCCCTTAACACTGAAGCTTTCTTT
CASSLALNTEAFF
>.|TRBV4-1|.|TRBJ2-7
TGTGCCAGCAGCCAAGGAACATACGAGCAGTACTTC
CASSQGTYEQYF
>few|TRBV19|.|TRBJ1-2
TGTGCCAGTAGTATAAGTGGCAGGTTAAACTATGGCTACACCTTC
CASSISGRLNYGYTF
>few|TRBV7-9|.|TRBJ2-7
TGTGCCAGCAGCCCTCGGGACACCTACGAGCAGTACTTC
CASSPRDTYEQYF
>.|TRBV11-2|.|TRBJ1-4
TGTGCCAGCAGCTCAGGGGTCTCTCGAACTAATGAAAAACTGTTTTTT
CASSSGVSRTNEKLFF
>.|TRBV7-8|.|TRBJ1-1
TGTGCCAGCAGCTTAGGAAAGGGGACTGAAGCTTTCTTT
CASSLGKGTEAFF
>.|TRBV9|TRBD2|TRBJ2-1
TGTGCCAGCAGCCCCCACGTCGGACTAGCCTCCTACAATGAGCAGTTCTTC
CASSPHVGLASYNEQFF
>.|TRBV4-1|.|TRBJ1-1
TGCGCCAGCAGCCTGACTCAAACGGGGGAGACAGAGGCTTTCTTT
CASSLTQTGETEAFF
>.|TRBV6-5|TRBD1|TRBJ2-5
TGTGCCAGCAGTGACAGGGCCCAAGAGACCCAGTACTTC
CASSDRAQETQYF
>.|TRBV9|TRBD2|TRBJ2-1
TGTGCCAGCAGCACCCAGGGACTAGCGGGGGTACCGTACAATGAGCAGTTCTTC
CASSTQGLAGVPYNEQFF
>.|TRBV5-6|.|TRBJ1-2
TGTGCCAGCAGCTTTCCCCCGGGACATCATCTTTCTAACTATGGCTACACCTTC
CASSFPPGHHLSNYGYTF
>.|TRBV4-1|TRBD1|TRBJ1-1
TGCGCCAGCAGCCCTATGACAGGGCGGGTGATTTGGAGCACTGAAGCTTTCTTT
CASSPMTGRVIWSTEAFF
>.|TRBV11-3|TRBD2|TRBJ2-7
TGTGCCAGCAGCCCTGGGACTAGCGGGGAGGAGCAGTACTTC
CASSPGTSGEEQYF
>.|TRBV7-6|.|TRBJ1-3
TGTGCCAGCAGCTTAGCGATGACAGGCAGCTCTGGAAACACCATATATTTT
CASSLAMTGSSGNTIYF
>.|TRBV7-2|TRBD2|TRBJ2-1
TGTGCCAGCAGAACTACTAGCGGGGGGGCCTTAGATGAGCAGTTCTTC
CASRTTSGGALDEQFF
>.|TRBV27|TRBD2|TRBJ2-1
TGTGCCAGCAGTTTATCGATAATTAGCGGGGGGCCGGGTAATGAGCAGTTCTTC
CASSLSIISGGPGNEQFF
>.|TRBV7-6|TRBD1|TRBJ2-7
TGTGCCAGCAGCGAATCCCCGGGACAGGGGTTCGAGCAGTACTTC
CASSESPGQGFEQYF
>.|TRBV30|.|TRBJ2-2
TGTGCCTGGGGGGGGCTAGCATTAGGCGGGGAGCTGTTTTTT
CAWGGLALGGELFF
>few|TRBV19|.|TRBJ2-7
TGTGCCAGTAGTACCGGTTCGGAGGACCACGAGCAGTACTTC
CASSTGSEDHEQYF
>.|TRBV9|.|TRBJ2-7
TGTGCCAGCAGCGTAGGTCAGGCCACCTACGAGCAGTACTTC
CASSVGQATYEQYF
>once|TRBV11-3|.|TRBJ2-3
TGTGCCAGCAGCCTATCCCCGGGGGTCGGCACAGATACGCAGTATTTT
CASSLSPGVGTDTQYF
>.|TRBV30|TRBD2|TRBJ2-3
TGTGCCTGGAGTGTGGGTCCAGGGAGGGACACAGATACGCAGTATTTT
CAWSVGPGRDTDTQYF
>.|TRBV5-1|.|TRBJ2-1
TGCGCCAGCATTGACAGTAGCTCCTACAATGAGCAGTTCTTC
CASIDSSSYNEQFF
>.|TRBV7-8|.|TRBJ1-5
TGTGCCAGCAGCCCGGTGGGGTCTCAGCCCCAGCATTTT
CASSPVGSQPQHF